This TCR beta chain was captured in a study of T cell responses to AZD1222 COVID-19 vaccine (dated by TCRdb to the early 2020s). For context, the study as a whole: A total of about 240 trial participants underwent TCR sequencing, of whom some 210 received two doses of AZD1222 and about 25 received two doses of the MenACWY control vaccine. Trial participants were enrolled by age into subgroups of 18-55, 56-69 and 70-plus years, and 148, 28 and 57 TCR-sequenced participants, respectively, were included in these subgroups.

The paper's findings and limits, for the study overall: The 56-69-year group was small, and its depth increase did not reach significance, likely because of low power. CD4 TCRs associated with the vaccine covered the entire spike protein, and the dominant responses were in regions 160-218 and 743-854. Reportedly, close to half of the unique spike-specific TCRs recognized epitopes lying outside the regions that are mutated in the B.1.351 and B.1.1.7 variants. No day 14 peak-response samples were available, so repertoires were characterized only after the peak T cell response. Participants were mostly white British, with more females than males. The authors suggested clonal diversity may have been underestimated. Only five to seven AZD1222 recipients were SARS-CoV-2 seropositive at baseline, limiting conclusions about previously exposed vaccinees. After two AZD1222 doses, spike-specific TCR breadth and depth were significantly higher than at day 0 and than in MenACWY recipients.

What this sample's time point label stands for: about 28 days (+/-7) after the second vaccine dose. AZD1222 recipients with second doses at about 4 weeks or about 12 weeks were pooled, because spike-specific TCR depth and breadth did not differ between schedules. Vaccinee samples were obtained from the UK trials COV001 and COV002, which included a single-blind randomized controlled phase 2/3 trial of AZD1222 (ChAdOx1 nCoV-19) in healthy adults. For TCRbeta chain sequencing, PBMC samples were collected from trial participants at day 0 and at day 28 after the second dose. The CDR3 regions of human TCRbeta chains were analyzed by immunosequencing. As for the authors' bioinformatics: Repertoire TCRs were checked for matches against a reference library of SARS-CoV-2-specific TCRs that had been generated using the MIRA antigen-specificity platform. Breadth meant the fraction of unique TCRs that were SARS-CoV-2-associated, whereas depth meant the fraction of total T cells that were SARS-CoV-2-associated. Each spike-specific TCR was assigned to its reactive spike region and to a CD4 or CD8 class using the MIRA data. Log10-transformed breadth and depth values were compared by one-way ANOVA with Sidak's multiple comparisons tests. As stored in TCRdb, this immuneACCESS dataset retains in-frame rearrangements with V and J assigned. A fraction of the clones does not appear; measured against another copy, unresolved V genes explain less than half of the discrepancy, and the remainder lacks a known reason. The V and J calls and clone size were taken over from that table, and D and trimming were inferred from the DNA. Across this sample there are 150,000 to 200,000 clones, with approximately 94% seen only once. The top ten constitute roughly 1.5% of the sample.

In the case of this clone: Its antigen specificity is not known. Per-nucleotide qualities are absent, and no much larger clonotype sits a single base away.

According to the germline V gene (reference sequence), CDR1 reads MNHNY and CDR2 reads SVGAGI. Measured from the cysteine to the phenylalanine, the CDR3 is 13 residues long. CDR3 DNA is the only sequence kept; it has 39 bases, read in frame from the first base. The junction shows trimming of 6 bases on V and 5 bases on J, and the gene matches do not reach 3 bases of it. The clonotype comes from an adult who received the AZD1222 COVID-19 vaccine. Recombination connected TRBV6-6 to TRBJ1-1; TRBD1 fits 10 bases in the junction. This sample comprised peripheral blood, obtained 28 days after the second AZD1222 dose. The CDR3 protein sequence reads: CASSRDRGTEAFF. The nucleotide sequence reads as follows: TGTGCCAGCAGCAGGGACAGGGGAACTGAAGCTTTCTTT.